The clone carrying this T cell receptor (beta chain) was seen many times. The data derive from a study of regulatory T cells in long-lasting Graves disease. The CDR3 has 13 residues. Trimming cost V 4 bases and J 5 bases, with 14 bases left between them. CDR1 is GTSNPN and CDR2 is SVGIG in the germline V gene (reference sequence). Indicated time point: newly diagnosed GD, antithyroid drugs for less than 3 months. Generation of the TCR library employed RNA extracted from PBMCs. HTBI primers from iRepertoire and Arm-PCR of CDR3 regions yielded the TCR beta libraries. MiXCR, applied by TCRdb to the multiplex PCR reads, yields one record per CDR3 protein. Of 350,000 to 550,000 distinct CDR3 sequences in the sample, 14% to 15% are singletons; the top ten hold over 15%. The same sample was also used in a study of T cells in Graves' hyperthyroidism and ophthalmopathy. According to that study: Patients showing uncontrolled infection, other autoimmune disease, pregnancy or lactation were ineligible.

This sample comprised peripheral blood mononuclear cells (PBMCs), obtained at new diagnosis, from a patient treated with antithyroid drugs. The chain combines TRBV30 with TRBJ2-5; D possibly corresponds to TRBD2 (5 bases). The TCR sequence derives from a woman in her twenties or thirties with Graves disease. DNA for the CDR3: TGTGCCTGGAAGCGTCGGGGAACGGAGACCCAGTACTTC. Translated: CAWKRRGTETQYF.